These 24 T cell receptor beta chains originate from one sample sequenced in a study of CXCR3-negative and CXCR3-positive naive CD8 T cells (dated by TCRdb to about 2019). What the work shows at the level of the full study, not this receptor alone: Compared with CXCR3-negative naive cells, CXCR3-positive naive cells had TRB CDR3s with higher hydrophobicity (lower Kidera factor 4), lower energy, and higher strength and volume indices.

The data were produced on a NextSeq 550. The Human TCR Profiling Kit (MiLaboratory) was used to prepare UMI-labeled 5' RACE TRB cDNA libraries. TCRdb reprocessed the reads and assigns one entry to each CDR3 protein sequence, leaving out DNA. This sample's table carries some 150,000 distinct CDR3 sequences. The ten largest clones capture around 0.44% of the sample. No antigen has been assigned to these receptors. The sequenced sample was naive CXCR3+ CD8+ T cells from blood. What the cell subset or site label conveys for this sample: CD45RO-CCR7+CD27+CD95- naive CD8+ T cells expressing CXCR3 (TNR3+). The origin of the receptors is a human donor in good health. Some clones in this sample may be carry-over from other donors' samples.

The chain links TRBV20-1 to TRBJ2-1; TCRdb calls TRBD1, which cannot be checked without DNA. CDR1 is DFQATT, CDR2 SNEGSKA, per germline (reference sequence). The CDR3 runs 18 residues. CDR3 sequence: CSASGGGTVRGIYNEQFF.

The chain employs TRBV3-1 and TRBJ2-1. The CDR3 is made up of 15 amino acids. Germline CDR1 reads LGHDT; CDR2 reads YNNKEL (reference sequence). The CDR3 sequence: CASSQGSRTHNEQFF.

The genes are TRBV4-1 and TRBJ2-7; TCRdb's D call of TRBD1 is untestable without DNA. The CDR3 spans 15 residues. Germline V lookup: CDR1 MGHRA, CDR2 YSYEKL. CDR3 sequence reads: CASSQDPRGLGEQYF.

The rearrangement links TRBV7-2 to TRBJ1-1; lacking DNA, the TRBD1 call made by TCRdb goes unchecked. Germline V lookup: CDR1 SGHTA, CDR2 FQGNSA. The CDR3 consists of 14 residues. The CDR3 here is CASSLAAGGAEAFF.

The chain uses TRBV6-2 or TRBV6-3 and TRBJ2-1; TCRdb's D call, TRBD2, is unchecked because there is no DNA. The CDR3 is 13 residues long. The germline gives CDR1 MNHEY, CDR2 SVGEGT. CDR3 region: CASTFARYNEQFF.

This sequence joins TRBV29-1 and TRBJ2-1. This CDR3 spans 13 amino acids. CDR1 SQVTM and CDR2 ANQGSEA come from the germline V gene. CDR3 protein: CSVSETALNEQFF.

V is TRBV9 and J is TRBJ2-1; there is no DNA to check the TCRdb D call of TRBD2. The CDR3 has 18 residues. CDR1 is SGDLS, CDR2 YYNGEE, per germline. The CDR3 here is CASSPGTSGDYSYNEQFF. The full variable domain, with the rest looked up from reference TRBV9 and TRBJ2-1, is DSGVTQTPKHLITATGQRVTLRCSPRSGDLSVYWYQQSLDQGLQFLIQYYNGEERAKGNILERFSAQQFPDLHSELNLSSLELGDSALYFCASSPGTSGDYSYNEQFFGPGTRLTVL.

The chain combines TRBV9 with TRBJ2-1; TCRdb selects TRBD2, and the lack of DNA leaves this call unchecked. The germline gives CDR1 SGDLS, CDR2 YYNGEE. The CDR3 extends over 16 amino acids. This CDR3 is CASSVGVLTTLDEQFF.

The chain combines TRBV12-3 or TRBV12-4 with TRBJ2-7. The CDR3 length is 13 residues. The CDR3 loop reads CASSPQGSYEQYF.

V gene TRBV9 combines with J gene TRBJ2-1; as DNA is missing, the TRBD2 call by TCRdb cannot be tested. This CDR3 spans 16 amino acids. The germline V gene encodes CDR1 SGDLS and CDR2 YYNGEE. The CDR3 is CASSVSGRAVGYEQFF.

The V gene is TRBV11-2, the J gene TRBJ2-3; the TRBD2 assignment by TCRdb is unverifiable without DNA. The germline V gene encodes CDR1 SGHAT and CDR2 FQNNGV. The CDR3 is 22 residues long. The CDR3 is CASSFPPGLAGDRPWDTDTQYF.

This sequence joins TRBV11-2 and TRBJ2-4; checking the TCRdb D call of TRBD1 is not possible without DNA. Germline loops: CDR1 SGHAT, CDR2 FQNNGV. The CDR3 length is 15 residues. The CDR3 here is CASSSDRSPGNIQYF.

The chain has TRBV5-6 and TRBJ2-3. Germline assignment: CDR1 SGHDT and CDR2 YYEEEE. The CDR3 totals 15 residues. The CDR3 loop reads CASSFTSLNTDTQYF.

The chain joins TRBV7-9 to TRBJ1-1; as DNA is missing, the TRBD1 call by TCRdb cannot be tested. The CDR3 length is 13 residues. Germline-derived CDR1 and CDR2 are SEHNR and FQNEAQ (reference sequence). The CDR3 loop is CASSQGPHTEAFF. Complete variable domain (other parts from reference TRBV7-9 and TRBJ1-1): DTGVSQNPRHKITKRGQNVTFRCDPISEHNRLYWYRQTLGQGPEFLTYFQNEAQLEKSRLLSDRFSAERPKGSFSTLEIQRTEQGDSAMYLCASSQGPHTEAFFGQGTRLTVV.

The CDR3 loop reads CASSQELGEQFF. The chain carries TRBV4-3 and TRBJ2-1. The CDR3 consists of 12 residues. Germline CDR1 is LGHNA and CDR2 is YSLEER.

The V call is TRBV4-2, the J call TRBJ2-7; TCRdb selects TRBD1, and the lack of DNA leaves this call unchecked. CDR3 size: 14 residues. CDR1 and CDR2 (germline): LGHNA, YNFKEQ. CDR3 amino acids: CASSHPGQGSEQYF.

The V and J genes are TRBV12-3 or TRBV12-4 and TRBJ2-7; no DNA is available, so the TRBD1 call from TCRdb remains unchecked. This CDR3 region has 15 residues. The CDR3 sequence: CASSTREAAGSKQYF.

This chain connects TRBV7-3 to TRBJ2-1; TCRdb calls TRBD1, which cannot be checked without DNA. The CDR3 covers 14 residues. The germline V gene has CDR1 SGHTA and CDR2 FQGTGA. The CDR3 sequence is CASSLPGTGNEQFF.

The chain links TRBV29-1 to TRBJ2-3; lacking DNA, the TRBD2 call made by TCRdb goes unchecked. Germline loops: CDR1 SQVTM, CDR2 ANQGSEA. The CDR3 has 14 amino acids. The CDR3 loop reads CSVPPSGGPDTQYF.

The CDR3 reads CASSQSLRQHNEQFF. This sequence joins TRBV23-1 and TRBJ2-1; TCRdb reports TRBD1, a call that lacks DNA to check it against. TRBV23-1 is noted as an ORF with a role that remains uncertain. This CDR3 is built from 15 residues.

CDR3 residues: CATSSGWGEYEQYF. The J gene is TRBJ2-7, the V gene TRBV15; TCRdb selects TRBD1, and the lack of DNA leaves this call unchecked. Germline CDR1 and CDR2: LNHNV and YYDKDF (reference sequence). This CDR3 region has 14 residues.

The V call is TRBV7-2, the J call TRBJ2-7; TCRdb calls TRBD1, which cannot be checked without DNA. Germline values: CDR1 SGHTA, CDR2 FQGNSA. The CDR3 consists of 17 residues. CDR3 sequence reads: CASSRSEMGTVSYEQYF.

This chain joins TRBV12-3 or TRBV12-4 and TRBJ1-1. The CDR3 is 11 amino acids. CDR3 amino acids: CASSLDTEAFF.

The chain combines TRBV6-2 or TRBV6-3 with TRBJ1-5; TCRdb returns TRBD1, unconfirmable since there is no DNA. This CDR3 is 16 amino acids long. From germline, CDR1 is MNHEY and CDR2 SVGEGT. CDR3 sequence reads: CASSKQQGRRNQPQHF.